This T cell receptor (beta chain) was observed in a study of T-cell reconstitution after alpha-beta-depleted transplantation in children (dated by TCRdb to 2016 to 2018). Regarding the complete study: Using TCR repertoire profiling, the study quantitatively followed how T-cell immune reconstitution unfolded in children after TCRalphabeta/CD19-depleted allogeneic hematopoietic cell transplantation.

This specimen's treatment or condition label, per the study, means: allogeneic hematopoietic cell transplantation with graft depleted of TCRalphabeta T cells and CD19 B cells. The children who served as transplant recipients had been given grafts of TCRalphabeta/CD19-depleted allogeneic hematopoietic cells. Library preparation used PCR. For sequencing, an Illumina HiSeq 2500 was employed. To normalize quantification of the TCRbeta repertoire, the TCR libraries were built with molecular barcoding that relied on unique molecular identifiers. The raw public reads went through TCRdb reprocessing: fastp at Q25, MiXCR clone calling, in-frame beta chains kept. Under each unique CDR3 protein, matching rows form one entry showing the most common genes and DNA. The sample table shows roughly 310,000 distinct CDR3 sequences, and about a quarter are seen once. Jointly, the top ten make up approximately 11% of the sample.

Including the terminal cysteine and phenylalanine, the CDR3 comprises 14 residues. Only CDR3 DNA remains: 42 bases, in frame from the first base. The germline V gene supplies CDR1 LGHNA and CDR2 YNFKEQ. Relative to germline, V is 2 bases shorter and J is 2 bases shorter, with 10 bases between their ends. Findings and caveats that apply to the study as a whole: The apparently early recovery of alphabetaT-cell counts about two months after transplant reportedly depended on only several hundred rapidly expanded clones that came from non-depleted graft cells. In some patients, high TCRbeta diversity at day 60 was attributed to recipient T cells and intrathymic progenitors that had survived conditioning. The frequencies of hyperexpanded clones fell over the following months, and after one year, T-cell counts and TCRbeta diversity were mostly attributed to newly produced T cells.

This clonotype was observed a handful of times. Its binding antigen is unknown. The record has no base qualities; no much larger clone is one base away. The sample here was PBMCs, mostly from graft donor cells, taken 180 days after TCRalphabeta/CD19-depleted stem cell transplant. This receptor was taken from a male patient younger than 18 who had a stem cell transplant for acute lymphoblastic leukemia, so the T cells may come from the graft donor. Recombination connected TRBV4-2 to TRBJ2-7; TRBD2 might be the D gene, on 6 matching bases. The CDR3 protein sequence reads: CASSQTGSTYEQYF. The base sequence is TGTGCCAGCAGCCAAACCGGGAGTACCTACGAGCAGTACTTC.